Listed below are T cell receptor beta chains from one sample, sequenced in a study of HIV-infected patients and healthy controls. TCRdb itself ran the 5' RACE reads through MiXCR, one entry per CDR3 protein. This sample has approximately 12,000 distinct CDR3 sequences; less than 6.5% occur once, and the top ten carry around 3%. The source material was blood. Source of these receptors: an adult in good health. CDR3s include the opening cysteine and the closing phenylalanine or tryptophan. Fields, in order: clone size, V gene, D gene, J gene, CDR3 DNA, CDR3 protein. The D gene is left open where the match is weak. Only part of the rows carry a size: once, few, many, or a class if the clone is expanded.

size: medium-sized
V: TRBV10-3
D: NA
J: TRBJ1-1
DNA: TGTGCCATCAGCGCTACAGGGACCACTGAAGCTTTCTTT
CDR3: CAISATGTTEAFF

size: NA
V: TRBV19
D: NA
J: TRBJ2-1
DNA: TGTGCCAGTAGTATCCGTTCCGTTCGGGAGCAGTTCTTC
CDR3: CASSIRSVREQFF

size: few
V: TRBV6-1
D: NA
J: TRBJ2-7
DNA: TGTGCCAGCAGCAATCCGGGGAACGAGCAGTACTTC
CDR3: CASSNPGNEQYF

size: medium-sized
V: TRBV19
D: NA
J: TRBJ1-1
DNA: TGTGCCAGTAGTATAGATGGGGGGACTGAAGCTTTCTTT
CDR3: CASSIDGGTEAFF

size: many
V: TRBV10-3
D: NA
J: TRBJ1-1
DNA: TGTGCCATCAGTGAGTCGGGGGTGACTGAAGCTTTCTTT
CDR3: CAISESGVTEAFF

size: medium-sized
V: TRBV5-1
D: TRBD1
J: TRBJ2-1
DNA: TGCGCCAGCAGCGCCGGGACAGGGGGCTCCCTAAGCTCCTACAATGAGCAGTTCTTC
CDR3: CASSAGTGGSLSSYNEQFF

size: many
V: TRBV2
D: NA
J: TRBJ1-4
DNA: TGTGCCAGCAGCCATAACGCGGCTGCAACTAATGAAAAACTGTTTTTT
CDR3: CASSHNAAATNEKLFF

size: many
V: TRBV11-2
D: NA
J: TRBJ2-3
DNA: TGTGCCAGCAGCGAGTGGGACGTCACAGATACGCAGTATTTT
CDR3: CASSEWDVTDTQYF

size: many
V: TRBV20-1
D: NA
J: TRBJ1-1
DNA: TGCAGTGCTTCTCTATGGCCTGAAGCTTTCTTT
CDR3: CSASLWPEAFF

size: many
V: TRBV12-5
D: TRBD2
J: TRBJ2-5
DNA: TGTGCTAGTGGTTCGGAATTGCTAGCGGGGGGGCTTCTGGAGACCCAGTACTTC
CDR3: CASGSELLAGGLLETQYF

size: medium-sized
V: TRBV11-2
D: TRBD1
J: TRBJ1-2
DNA: TGTGCCAGCAGCCAAGCCCGAGGGACAGGGAGGAACTATGGCTACACCTTC
CDR3: CASSQARGTGRNYGYTF

size: medium-sized
V: TRBV5-1
D: NA
J: TRBJ1-4
DNA: TGCGCCAGCACATCGGGATCTGATGGCGAAAAACTGTTTTTT
CDR3: CASTSGSDGEKLFF

size: many
V: TRBV20-1
D: TRBD2
J: TRBJ2-1
DNA: TGCAGTGCCGGTAGCGGGGGGGCTCACAATGAGCAGTTCTTC
CDR3: CSAGSGGAHNEQFF

size: many
V: TRBV5-1
D: NA
J: TRBJ1-2
DNA: TGCGCCAGCAGCTTGACCCAGGGAGCTAACTATGGCTACACCTTC
CDR3: CASSLTQGANYGYTF

size: many
V: TRBV20-1
D: NA
J: TRBJ1-3
DNA: TGCAGTGCCCTGACAGACCGCTTCTCTGGAAACACCATATATTTT
CDR3: CSALTDRFSGNTIYF

size: medium-sized
V: TRBV27
D: NA
J: TRBJ2-3
DNA: TGTGCCAGCAGTCCAAGGGTCTCGCGCGATACGCAGTATTTT
CDR3: CASSPRVSRDTQYF

size: medium-sized
V: TRBV5-1
D: NA
J: TRBJ1-1
DNA: TGCGCCAGCAGCTTGGAGGTCGGGAACACTGAAGCTTTCTTT
CDR3: CASSLEVGNTEAFF

size: medium-sized
V: TRBV2
D: NA
J: TRBJ2-7
DNA: TGTGCCAGCAGTGAAGGATTACGGGTGTCCTACGAGCAGTACTTC
CDR3: CASSEGLRVSYEQYF

size: few
V: TRBV3-1
D: NA
J: TRBJ1-2
DNA: TGTGCCAGCAGCCCGGGGAGGTTTGATGGCTACACCTTC
CDR3: CASSPGRFDGYTF

size: medium-sized
V: TRBV28
D: NA
J: TRBJ1-6
DNA: TGTGCCAGCAGCTCTGAGGACTATAATTCACCCCTCCACTTT
CDR3: CASSSEDYNSPLHF

size: many
V: TRBV7-2
D: NA
J: TRBJ2-3
DNA: TGTGCCAGCAGCTTAGTGGGTCCACCTGCAGGTACGCAGTATTTT
CDR3: CASSLVGPPAGTQYF

size: many
V: TRBV29-1
D: TRBD2
J: TRBJ2-3
DNA: TGCAGCGTTGAAACCGGGGGGGCTCATGGCACAGATACGCAGTATTTT
CDR3: CSVETGGAHGTDTQYF

size: NA
V: TRBV20-1
D: TRBD2
J: TRBJ2-5
DNA: TGCAGTGCTAGAAGCGGGGGGGCCGAGGAGACCCAGTACTTC
CDR3: CSARSGGAEETQYF

size: many
V: TRBV28
D: TRBD1
J: TRBJ1-1
DNA: TGTGCCAGCAGTCCAGCCGAGGGACAGGGAGGCACTGAAGCTTTCTTT
CDR3: CASSPAEGQGGTEAFF

size: NA
V: TRBV5-4
D: NA
J: TRBJ1-2
DNA: TGTGCCAGCAGCTTGGACCGTAACTATGGCTACACCTTC
CDR3: CASSLDRNYGYTF

size: medium-sized
V: TRBV4-1
D: NA
J: TRBJ2-2
DNA: TGCGCCAGCAGACAGGGAGGCGCCGGGGAGCTGTTTTTT
CDR3: CASRQGGAGELFF

size: medium-sized
V: TRBV18
D: TRBD1
J: TRBJ2-2
DNA: TGTGCCAGCTCACCACCGAGGGGGCCCACCGGGGAGCTGTTTTTT
CDR3: CASSPPRGPTGELFF

size: NA
V: TRBV28
D: NA
J: TRBJ1-5
DNA: TGTGCCAGCAGTTTAAATAGAGGAGCGAGGGGTCATCAGCCCCAGCATTTT
CDR3: CASSLNRGARGHQPQHF

size: many
V: TRBV6-1
D: NA
J: TRBJ2-7
DNA: TGTGCCAGCACCTCCCTAGGGGGGGCTGGCTACGAGCAGTACTTC
CDR3: CASTSLGGAGYEQYF

size: medium-sized
V: TRBV5-1
D: NA
J: TRBJ1-2
DNA: TGCGCCAGCAGCATCAGGGTGGACTATGGCTACACCTTC
CDR3: CASSIRVDYGYTF

size: medium-sized
V: TRBV29-1
D: TRBD2
J: TRBJ2-1
DNA: TGCAGCGCAACGGCCGGGACTACCTACAATGAGCAGTTCTTC
CDR3: CSATAGTTYNEQFF

size: NA
V: TRBV20-1
D: TRBD1
J: TRBJ1-6
DNA: TGCAGTGCTAAACTTACCGGGACAGCTCTTTCACCCCTCCACTTT
CDR3: CSAKLTGTALSPLHF

size: medium-sized
V: TRBV13
D: NA
J: TRBJ2-5
DNA: TGTGCCAGCAGCACACGGACCGGTCAAGAGACCCAGTACTTC
CDR3: CASSTRTGQETQYF

size: many
V: TRBV3-1
D: NA
J: TRBJ1-5
DNA: TGTGCCAGCAGCCAAATCCCAGGGGCGGTTCAGCCCCAGCATTTT
CDR3: CASSQIPGAVQPQHF

size: many
V: TRBV19
D: NA
J: TRBJ2-2
DNA: TGTGCCAGTAGCAACCCCAGGGATTACACCGGGGAGCTGTTTTTT
CDR3: CASSNPRDYTGELFF

size: many
V: TRBV7-9
D: TRBD1
J: TRBJ2-2
DNA: TGTGCCAGCAGCTTACAGGGGGACACCGGGGAGCTGTTTTTT
CDR3: CASSLQGDTGELFF

size: many
V: TRBV19
D: NA
J: TRBJ1-5
DNA: TGTGCCAGTAGTATTCCGGCTCAGCCCCAGCATTTT
CDR3: CASSIPAQPQHF

size: many
V: TRBV19
D: NA
J: TRBJ1-5
DNA: TGTGCCAGCAGGGGACATTACCAGCCCCAGCATTTT
CDR3: CASRGHYQPQHF

size: many
V: TRBV5-8
D: NA
J: TRBJ1-1
DNA: TGTGCCAGCAGCCCCGGGACACGCCGGAACACTGAAGCTTTCTTT
CDR3: CASSPGTRRNTEAFF

size: medium-sized
V: TRBV7-6
D: NA
J: TRBJ2-5
DNA: TGTGCCAGCAGCACCCGACTAGGGGGAGGGACCCAGTACTTC
CDR3: CASSTRLGGGTQYF

size: many
V: TRBV7-2
D: NA
J: TRBJ2-7
DNA: TGTGCCAGCAGCTTAGGGCATAGCTCCTACGAGCAGTACTTC
CDR3: CASSLGHSSYEQYF

size: many
V: TRBV5-1
D: NA
J: TRBJ1-1
DNA: TGCGCCAGCAGCTTGGCGGGGGCTTCGTCCGCTTTCTTT
CDR3: CASSLAGASSAFF